The rows below give T cell receptor beta chains drawn from one sample of a study of T cell responses to AZD1222 COVID-19 vaccine. Produced via immunoSEQ multiplex PCR; TCRdb's table is partial and in-frame only. Of tens of thousands of clones in the sample, around 90% were seen once. Sequencing used peripheral blood, obtained 28 days after the second AZD1222 dose. All receptors derive from an adult who received the AZD1222 COVID-19 vaccine. CDR3s leave out the opening cysteine and the closing phenylalanine or tryptophan.

v_gene	j_gene	CDR3aa
TRBV19	TRBJ1-4	ASKVVGGTNEKLF
TRBV5-1	TRBJ1-4	ASSRTASNEKLF
TRBV11-1	TRBJ2-2	ASSPRTGATGELF
TRBV27	TRBJ2-4	ASTSGTSLAKNIQY
TRBV5-4	TRBJ1-2	ASSLRLGQGEWGYT
TRBV5-1	TRBJ2-1	ASSLTGPINEQF
TRBV19	TRBJ1-3	ASSLRRVSGNTIY
TRBV5-1	TRBJ1-3	ASSLDGNGNTIY
TRBV5-4	TRBJ2-1	ASSLGGQADYNEQF
TRBV19	TRBJ2-1	ASSIEDFSGEQF
TRBV4-2	TRBJ1-1	ASANPVLNTEAF
TRBV7-5	TRBJ1-3	ARSPAGVRVSGNTIY
TRBV7-6	TRBJ1-3	ASSVGGTGNTIY
TRBV2	TRBJ1-5	ASRVQGGQPQH
TRBV7-2	TRBJ1-2	ASSYQVNYGYT
TRBV5-1	TRBJ1-1	ASTVQGNTEAF
TRBV18	TRBJ2-1	ASSRRDRGRYNEQF
TRBV6-6	TRBJ1-5	ASRGQPNQPQH
TRBV2	TRBJ1-2	ASSERGSGYT
TRBV19	TRBJ2-1	ASSKVTSGHNEQF
TRBV27	TRBJ2-3	ASSLYFEGSQKN
TRBV2	TRBJ2-6	ASSRDRLSGANVLT
TRBV18	TRBJ1-6	ASSPPDRTYNSPLH
TRBV7-9	TRBJ1-2	ASSYSGQPDYGYT
TRBV9	TRBJ1-1	ASSVGAVNTEAF
TRBV30	TRBJ2-2	AWTGGANTGELF
TRBV19	TRBJ1-3	ASSINEARFVGNTIY
TRBV6-5	TRBJ1-1	ASSYSLNTEAF
TRBV5-1	TRBJ2-1	ASSPDSNEQF
TRBV3-1/TRBV3-2	TRBJ2-7	ASSRKGTSGPSEQY
TRBV5-1	TRBJ2-6	ASSPWPVPSSGANVLT
TRBV15	TRBJ2-3	ATSRGGGLDTQY
TRBV7-9	TRBJ1-5	ASSQIPGQGSQPQH
TRBV18	TRBJ2-1	ASSQGRNEQF
TRBV25-1	TRBJ2-1	ASSESSRGRLNEQF
TRBV29-1	TRBJ1-1	SVKPGGNTEAF
TRBV19	TRBJ2-3	ASMGGGTDTQY
TRBV21-1	TRBJ1-2	ASSSPTGLGLGYT
TRBV18	TRBJ1-5	ASSPTRQGVDQPQH
TRBV7-2	TRBJ2-3	ASSLARIIATDTQY
TRBV18	TRBJ2-6	ASSPERSGANVLT
TRBV4-1	TRBJ2-1	ASSPSLAGAAYNEQF
TRBV6-2/TRBV6-3	TRBJ1-4	ASSYKGDPFEKLF
TRBV5-5	TRBJ1-1	ASSPTTGYEAF
TRBV3-1/TRBV3-2	TRBJ2-7	ASSQASGGASYEQY
TRBV6-7	TRBJ1-4	ASSDGTGSPNEKLF
TRBV5-1	TRBJ1-6	ASSSSSSYNSPLH
TRBV2	TRBJ2-1	ASSEGGWDTSYNEQF
TRBV5-6	TRBJ2-7	ASTWDRGKDEQY
TRBV5-6	TRBJ2-1	ASSSPGAQTYNEQF
TRBV11-2	TRBJ2-1	ASSLTSGGDNEQF
TRBV3-1/TRBV3-2	TRBJ2-6	ASSQDRVPVSGANVLT